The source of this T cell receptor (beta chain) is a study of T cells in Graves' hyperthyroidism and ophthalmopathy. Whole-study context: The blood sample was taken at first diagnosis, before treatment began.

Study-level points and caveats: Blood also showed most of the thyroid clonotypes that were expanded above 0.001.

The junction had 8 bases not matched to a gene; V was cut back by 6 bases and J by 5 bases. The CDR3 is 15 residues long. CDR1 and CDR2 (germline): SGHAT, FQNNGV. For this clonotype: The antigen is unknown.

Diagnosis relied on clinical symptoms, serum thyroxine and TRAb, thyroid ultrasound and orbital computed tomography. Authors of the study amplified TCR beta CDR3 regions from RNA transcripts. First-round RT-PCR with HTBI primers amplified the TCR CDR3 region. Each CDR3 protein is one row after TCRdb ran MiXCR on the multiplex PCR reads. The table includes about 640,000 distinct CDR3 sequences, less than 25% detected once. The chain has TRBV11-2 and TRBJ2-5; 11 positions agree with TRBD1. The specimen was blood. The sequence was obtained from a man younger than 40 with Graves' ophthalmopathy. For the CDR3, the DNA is TGTGCCAGCAGTCTCCGGACAGGGGGCTGGGAGACCCAGTACTTC. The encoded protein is CASSLRTGGWETQYF.